The subject of this entry is one T cell receptor beta chain. This sample is drawn from a study of blood T cell repertoires in COVID-19. Profiled with immunoSEQ multiplex PCR; TCRdb holds only in-frame clones, not every one. The data show around 130,000 clones, roughly 85% seen once. Germline V lookup: CDR1 SGHRS, CDR2 YFSETQ. The V end lost 1 base, the J end lost 8 bases, and 15 bases lay between the germline ends. The CDR3 runs 14 residues. This chain joins TRBV5-1 and TRBJ1-1; weak D call: TRBD1 (6 bases). The sample comprised peripheral blood. The TCR was taken from a man aged 45-65 years with acute or convalescent COVID-19. CDR3 nucleotide sequence: TGCGCCAGCAGCTTGAGTGGGGGCAACTTAGAAGCTTTCTTT. Its protein is CASSLSGGNLEAFF.